This is a list of T cell receptor beta chains from one sample in a study of blood T cell repertoires in COVID-19. Method: immunoSEQ multiplex PCR; TCRdb's copy keeps in-frame clones and lacks some. The data contain around 140,000 clones, roughly 89% of them seen just once; the ten biggest clones take up roughly 1.5%. Sequenced: peripheral blood. The receptors were gathered from a human donor in a cohort sampled during active COVID-19. Both conserved end residues are part of each CDR3. Fields, in order: J gene, V gene, CDR3 protein.

j_gene: TRBJ1-4
v_gene: TRBV19
CDR3aa: CASSIGTGGIGEKLFF

j_gene: TRBJ1-4
v_gene: TRBV7-8
CDR3aa: CASSLEGVLEKLFF

j_gene: TRBJ2-7
v_gene: TRBV5-1
CDR3aa: CASSLGRDEQYF

j_gene: TRBJ1-1
v_gene: TRBV7-8
CDR3aa: CASSFNGGQAFAFF

j_gene: TRBJ1-5
v_gene: TRBV5-8
CDR3aa: CASSLGLGGGGNQPQHF

j_gene: TRBJ1-1
v_gene: TRBV3-1/TRBV3-2
CDR3aa: CASSRTVNTEAFF

j_gene: TRBJ1-1
v_gene: TRBV6-5
CDR3aa: CASRAWTGNTEAFF

j_gene: TRBJ2-7
v_gene: TRBV6-1
CDR3aa: CASSEATNEQYF

j_gene: TRBJ2-2
v_gene: TRBV2
CDR3aa: CASRFSGGSGELFF

j_gene: TRBJ1-2
v_gene: TRBV29-1
CDR3aa: CSVGGTEKGYTF

j_gene: TRBJ2-3
v_gene: TRBV2
CDR3aa: CASRRDRGLTDTQYF

j_gene: TRBJ2-7
v_gene: TRBV6-2/TRBV6-3
CDR3aa: CASSTSVQGLIYEQYF

j_gene: TRBJ2-1
v_gene: TRBV27
CDR3aa: CASSQSSGQGFEQFF

j_gene: TRBJ2-3
v_gene: TRBV7-8
CDR3aa: CASSLVTGHETDTQYF

j_gene: TRBJ1-2
v_gene: TRBV4-3
CDR3aa: CASSQDTGGYYGYTF

j_gene: TRBJ2-7
v_gene: TRBV4-3
CDR3aa: CASSQEFSTPYEQYF

j_gene: TRBJ1-1
v_gene: TRBV9
CDR3aa: CASSVGDRGLSEAFF

j_gene: TRBJ2-5
v_gene: TRBV6-5
CDR3aa: CASSRDYQETQYF

j_gene: TRBJ1-2
v_gene: TRBV7-2
CDR3aa: CASSLTGPGYTF

j_gene: TRBJ2-7
v_gene: TRBV2
CDR3aa: CASVGGASYEQYF

j_gene: TRBJ1-5
v_gene: TRBV29-1
CDR3aa: CSVEIAADQPQHF

j_gene: TRBJ1-4
v_gene: TRBV18
CDR3aa: CASSPQEGQGWEKLFF

j_gene: TRBJ1-1
v_gene: TRBV4-2
CDR3aa: CASSQGQGDTEAFF

j_gene: TRBJ2-7
v_gene: TRBV2
CDR3aa: CASSFNYEQYF

j_gene: TRBJ1-2
v_gene: TRBV7-9
CDR3aa: CASSLGGTGGLRLTF

j_gene: TRBJ1-3
v_gene: TRBV2
CDR3aa: CASDAVSGNTIYF

j_gene: TRBJ1-5
v_gene: TRBV18
CDR3aa: CASSRTGVRNSNQPQHF

j_gene: TRBJ2-7
v_gene: TRBV6-6
CDR3aa: CASSTWTGNYEQYF

j_gene: TRBJ1-1
v_gene: TRBV4-3
CDR3aa: CASSQVGGGTEAFF